This TCR beta chain was sequenced during a study of post-analysis software for immune sequencing data. At the level of the study: There were relapsing-remitting, secondary progressive and progressive-relapsing multiple sclerosis among the disease courses included.

Study-wide points: Normalized Chao1 diversity was significantly reduced in patients versus controls. There were five TRBV segments more frequent in patients than controls, and TRBV5-6, TRBV5-1 and TRBV20-1 were among them.

The germline CDR1 and CDR2 sequences are DFQATT and SNEGSKA (reference sequence). V shed 5 bases, J shed 0 bases, and the junction held 13 bases outside the gene matches. The CDR3 is made up of 18 amino acids. Each TCR beta cDNA library carried unique molecular identifiers. Roughly 500,000 cDNA molecules were recovered from an input of about 0.85 to 11 million T cells. TCRdb called the PCR reads again in MiXCR, with one record for every CDR3 protein. The sample includes about 430,000 distinct CDR3 sequences, less than 40% of them seen just once. Turning to this clonotype: No antigen is known for it.

The chain carries TRBV20-1 and TRBJ2-3; 11 bases map to TRBD2. Sample: blood. The sequence derives from a girl aged 2 to 10 with multiple sclerosis. As DNA, the CDR3 is TGCAGTGCTTCGGGACTAGCGGAGCCTCTAGGGAGCACAGATACGCAGTATTTT. Protein: CSASGLAEPLGSTDTQYF.